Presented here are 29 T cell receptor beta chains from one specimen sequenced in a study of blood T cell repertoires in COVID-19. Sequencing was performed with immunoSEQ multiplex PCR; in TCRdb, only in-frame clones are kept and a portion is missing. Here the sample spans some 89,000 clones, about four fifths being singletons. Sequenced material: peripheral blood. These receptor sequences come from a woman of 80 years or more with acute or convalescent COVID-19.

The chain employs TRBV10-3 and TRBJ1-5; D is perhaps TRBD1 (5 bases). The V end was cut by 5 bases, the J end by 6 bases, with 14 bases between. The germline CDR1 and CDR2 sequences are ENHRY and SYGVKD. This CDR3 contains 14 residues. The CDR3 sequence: CAISPTAGSQPQHF. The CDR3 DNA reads TGTGCCATCAGTCCGACAGCGGGTAGTCAGCCCCAGCATTTT.

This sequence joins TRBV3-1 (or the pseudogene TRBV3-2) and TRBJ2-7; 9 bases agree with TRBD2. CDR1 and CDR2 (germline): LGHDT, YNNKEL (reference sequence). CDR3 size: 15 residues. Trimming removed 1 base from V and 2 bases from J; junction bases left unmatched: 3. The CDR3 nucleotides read TGTGCCAGCAGCCAAGGTTCTAGCGGGGCCTACGAGCAGTACTTC. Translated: CASSQGSSGAYEQYF.

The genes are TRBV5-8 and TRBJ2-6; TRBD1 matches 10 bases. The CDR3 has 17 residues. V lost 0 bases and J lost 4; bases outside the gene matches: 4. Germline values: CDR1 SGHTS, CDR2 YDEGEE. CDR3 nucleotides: TGTGCCAGCAGCTTGGGACAGGGGGCGAAAGGGGCCAACGTCCTGACTTTC. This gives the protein CASSLGQGAKGANVLTF.

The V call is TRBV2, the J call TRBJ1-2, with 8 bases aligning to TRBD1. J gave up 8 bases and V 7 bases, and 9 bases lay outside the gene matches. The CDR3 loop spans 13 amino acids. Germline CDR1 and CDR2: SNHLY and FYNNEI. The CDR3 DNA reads TGTGCCAGCACTTTGGACAGGGTAAAAGGCTACACCTTC. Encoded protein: CASTLDRVKGYTF.

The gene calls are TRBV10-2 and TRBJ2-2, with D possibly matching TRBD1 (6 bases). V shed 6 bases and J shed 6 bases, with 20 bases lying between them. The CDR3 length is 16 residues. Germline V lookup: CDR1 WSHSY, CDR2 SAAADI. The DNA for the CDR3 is TGCGCCAGCAGCGCTCTGACAGGATCATCCCCCGGGGAGCTGTTTTTT. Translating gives CASSALTGSSPGELFF.

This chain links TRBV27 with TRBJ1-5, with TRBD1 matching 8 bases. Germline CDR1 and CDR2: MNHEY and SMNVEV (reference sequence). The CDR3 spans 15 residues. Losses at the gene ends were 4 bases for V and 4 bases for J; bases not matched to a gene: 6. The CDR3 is CASSSGDRYNQPQHF. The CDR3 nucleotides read TGTGCCAGCAGTTCGGGGGACAGGTATAATCAGCCCCAGCATTTT.

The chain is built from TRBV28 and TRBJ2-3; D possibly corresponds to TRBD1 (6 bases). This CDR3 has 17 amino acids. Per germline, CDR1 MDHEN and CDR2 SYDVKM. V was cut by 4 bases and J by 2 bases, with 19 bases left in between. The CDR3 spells CASSYDPSDRITDTQYF. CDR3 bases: TGTGCCAGCAGTTACGACCCCTCAGACAGGATCACAGATACGCAGTATTTT. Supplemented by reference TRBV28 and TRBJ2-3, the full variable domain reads DVKVTQSSRYLVKRTGEKVFLECVQDMDHENMFWYRQDPGLGLRLIYFSYDVKMKEKGDIPEGYSVSREKKERFSLILESASTNQTSMYLCASSYDPSDRITDTQYFGPGTRLTVL.

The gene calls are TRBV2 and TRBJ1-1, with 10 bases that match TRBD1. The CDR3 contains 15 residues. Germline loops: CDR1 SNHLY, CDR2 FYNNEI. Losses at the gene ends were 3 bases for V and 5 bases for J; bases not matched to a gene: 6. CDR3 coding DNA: TGTGCCAGCAGTGAGGGACAGGGGTTATTGACTGAAGCTTTCTTT. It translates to CASSEGQGLLTEAFF.

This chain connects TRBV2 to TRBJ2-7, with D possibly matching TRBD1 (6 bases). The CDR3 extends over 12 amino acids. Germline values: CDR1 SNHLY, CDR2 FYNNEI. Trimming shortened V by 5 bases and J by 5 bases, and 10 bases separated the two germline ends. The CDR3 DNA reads TGTGCCAGCAGTTACCACAGGGACGAGCAGTACTTC. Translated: CASSYHRDEQYF.

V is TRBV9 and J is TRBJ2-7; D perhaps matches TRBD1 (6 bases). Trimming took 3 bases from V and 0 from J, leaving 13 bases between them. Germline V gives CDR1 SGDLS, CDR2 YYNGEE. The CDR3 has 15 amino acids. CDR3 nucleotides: TGTGCCAGCAGCGCGTCCTCGGACAGCTCCTACGAGCAGTACTTC. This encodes CASSASSDSSYEQYF.

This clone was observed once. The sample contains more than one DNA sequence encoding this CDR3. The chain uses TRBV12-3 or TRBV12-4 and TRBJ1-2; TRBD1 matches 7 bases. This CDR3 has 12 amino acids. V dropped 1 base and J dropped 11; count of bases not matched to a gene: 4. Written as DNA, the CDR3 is TGTGCCAGCAGTTTAGGACAGGGCGGGTACACCTTC. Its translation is CASSLGQGGYTF.

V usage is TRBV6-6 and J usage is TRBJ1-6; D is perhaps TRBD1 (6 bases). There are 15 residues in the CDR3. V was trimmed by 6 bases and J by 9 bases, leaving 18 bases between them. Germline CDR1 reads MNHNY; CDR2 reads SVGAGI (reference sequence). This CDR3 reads CASRPPGQVVSPLHF. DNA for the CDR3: TGTGCCAGCAGACCCCCGGGACAAGTCGTTTCACCCCTCCACTTT.

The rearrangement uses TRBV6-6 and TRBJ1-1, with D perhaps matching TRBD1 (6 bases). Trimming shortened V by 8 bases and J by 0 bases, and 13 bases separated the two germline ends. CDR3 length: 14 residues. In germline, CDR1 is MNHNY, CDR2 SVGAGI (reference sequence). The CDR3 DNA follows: TGTGCCAGCGTATCGGACAGTGTGAACACTGAAGCTTTCTTT. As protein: CASVSDSVNTEAFF.

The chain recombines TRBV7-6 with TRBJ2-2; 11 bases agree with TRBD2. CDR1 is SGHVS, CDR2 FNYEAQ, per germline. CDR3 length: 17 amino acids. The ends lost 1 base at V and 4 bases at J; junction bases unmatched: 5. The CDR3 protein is CASSLGAGTSGTGELFF. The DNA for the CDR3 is TGTGCCAGCAGCTTAGGGGCCGGGACTAGCGGCACCGGGGAGCTGTTTTTT.

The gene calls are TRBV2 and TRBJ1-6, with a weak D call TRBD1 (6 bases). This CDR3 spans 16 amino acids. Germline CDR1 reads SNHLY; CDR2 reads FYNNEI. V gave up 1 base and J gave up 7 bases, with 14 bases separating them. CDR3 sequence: CASSEGTDLLNSPLHF. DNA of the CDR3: TGTGCCAGCAGTGAAGGGACAGACCTTTTAAATTCACCCCTCCACTTT.

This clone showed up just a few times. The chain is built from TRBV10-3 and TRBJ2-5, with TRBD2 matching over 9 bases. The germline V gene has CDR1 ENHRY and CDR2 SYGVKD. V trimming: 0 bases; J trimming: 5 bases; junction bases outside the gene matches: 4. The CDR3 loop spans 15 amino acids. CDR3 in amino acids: CAISESGGRDETQYF. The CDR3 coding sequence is TGTGCCATCAGTGAGTCGGGCGGGAGGGATGAGACCCAGTACTTC.

The CDR3 is CASTPSGGNHNEQFF. The CDR3 DNA sequence: TGTGCCAGCACCCCGAGCGGGGGCAACCACAATGAGCAGTTCTTC. The chain is built from TRBV5-4 and TRBJ2-1; 8 positions match TRBD2. Unmatched junction bases numbered 10, after V lost 6 bases and J lost 5 bases. Germline assignment: CDR1 SGHNT and CDR2 YYREEE (reference sequence). The CDR3 runs 15 residues.

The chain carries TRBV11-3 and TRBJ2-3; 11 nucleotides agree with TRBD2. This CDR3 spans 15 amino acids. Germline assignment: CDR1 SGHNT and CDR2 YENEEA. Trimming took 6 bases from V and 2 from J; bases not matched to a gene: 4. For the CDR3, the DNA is TGTGCCAGCAGTCCTAGCGGGGGGTACACAGATACGCAGTATTTT. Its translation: CASSPSGGYTDTQYF.

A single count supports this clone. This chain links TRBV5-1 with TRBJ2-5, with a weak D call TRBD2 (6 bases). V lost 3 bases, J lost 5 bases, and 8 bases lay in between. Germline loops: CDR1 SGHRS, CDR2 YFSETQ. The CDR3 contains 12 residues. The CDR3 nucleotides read TGCGCCAGCAGCTCAGGGAGGGAGACCCAGTACTTC. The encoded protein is CASSSGRETQYF. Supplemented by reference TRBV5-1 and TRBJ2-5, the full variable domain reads KAGVTQTPRYLIKTRGQQVTLSCSPISGHRSVSWYQQTPGQGLQFLFEYFSETQRNKGNFPGRFSGRQFSNSRSEMNVSTLELGDSALYLCASSSGRETQYFGPGTRLLVL.

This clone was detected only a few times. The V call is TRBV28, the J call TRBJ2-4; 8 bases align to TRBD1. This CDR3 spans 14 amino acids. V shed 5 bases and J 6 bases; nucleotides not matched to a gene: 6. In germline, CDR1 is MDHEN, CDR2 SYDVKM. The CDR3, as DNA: TGTGCCAGCAGTCGACAGGGGAATCGAAACATTCAGTACTTC. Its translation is CASSRQGNRNIQYF.

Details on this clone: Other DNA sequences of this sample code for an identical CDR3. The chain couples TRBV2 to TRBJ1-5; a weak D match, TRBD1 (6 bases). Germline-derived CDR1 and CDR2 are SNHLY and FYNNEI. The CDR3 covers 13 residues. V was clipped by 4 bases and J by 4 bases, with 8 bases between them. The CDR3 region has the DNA TGTGCCAGCAGTGTCAGGGGAAATCAGCCCCAGCATTTT. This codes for CASSVRGNQPQHF.

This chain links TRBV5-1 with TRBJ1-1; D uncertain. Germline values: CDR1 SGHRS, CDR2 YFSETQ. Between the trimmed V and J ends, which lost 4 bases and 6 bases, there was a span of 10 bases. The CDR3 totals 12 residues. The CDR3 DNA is TGCGCCAGCAGCCGTCCCGGGGCTGAAGCTTTCTTT. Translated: CASSRPGAEAFF.

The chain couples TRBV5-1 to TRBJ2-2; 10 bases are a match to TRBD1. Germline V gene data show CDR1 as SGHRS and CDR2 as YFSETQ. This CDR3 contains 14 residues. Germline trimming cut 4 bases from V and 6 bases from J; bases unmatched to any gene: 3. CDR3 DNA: TGCGCCAGCAGCCCGACAGGGGGCCCCGGGGAGCTGTTTTTT. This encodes CASSPTGGPGELFF.

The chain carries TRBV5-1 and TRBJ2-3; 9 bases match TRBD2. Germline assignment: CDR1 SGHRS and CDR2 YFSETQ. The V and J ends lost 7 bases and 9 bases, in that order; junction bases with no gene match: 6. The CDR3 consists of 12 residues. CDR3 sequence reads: CASSSGAETQYF. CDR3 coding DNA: TGCGCCAGCTCTAGCGGGGCCGAAACGCAGTATTTT.

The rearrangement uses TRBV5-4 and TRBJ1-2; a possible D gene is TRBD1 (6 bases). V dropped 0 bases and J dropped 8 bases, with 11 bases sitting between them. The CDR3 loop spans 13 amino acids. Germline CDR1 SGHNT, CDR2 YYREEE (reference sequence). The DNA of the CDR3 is TGTGCCAGCAGCTTGGGGGGGGGCAGAGGCTACACCTTC. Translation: CASSLGGGRGYTF. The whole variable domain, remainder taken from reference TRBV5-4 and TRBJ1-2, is ETGVTQSPTHLIKTRGQQVTLRCSSQSGHNTVSWYQQALGQGPQFIFQYYREEENGRGNFPPRFSGLQFPNYSSELNVNALELDDSALYLCASSLGGGRGYTFGSGTRLTVV.

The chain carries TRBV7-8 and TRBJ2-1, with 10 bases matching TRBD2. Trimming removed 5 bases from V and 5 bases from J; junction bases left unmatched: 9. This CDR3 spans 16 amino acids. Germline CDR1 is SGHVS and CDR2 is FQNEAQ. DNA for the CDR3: TGTGCCAGCAGCCAACCGGGACTAGCGCAGAACAATGAGCAGTTCTTC. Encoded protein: CASSQPGLAQNNEQFF.

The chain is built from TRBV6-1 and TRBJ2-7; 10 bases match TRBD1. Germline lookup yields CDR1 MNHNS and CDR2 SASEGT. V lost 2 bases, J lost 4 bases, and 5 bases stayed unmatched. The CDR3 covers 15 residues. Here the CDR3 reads CASSEPGQGWYEQYF. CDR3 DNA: TGTGCCAGCAGTGAACCGGGACAGGGGTGGTACGAGCAGTACTTC.

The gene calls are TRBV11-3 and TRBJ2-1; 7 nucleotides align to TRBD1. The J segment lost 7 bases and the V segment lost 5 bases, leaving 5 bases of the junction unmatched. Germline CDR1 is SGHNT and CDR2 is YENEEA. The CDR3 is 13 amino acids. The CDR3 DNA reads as TGTGCCAGCAGCGGGGGACAGCTAAATGAGCAGTTCTTC. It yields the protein CASSGGQLNEQFF.

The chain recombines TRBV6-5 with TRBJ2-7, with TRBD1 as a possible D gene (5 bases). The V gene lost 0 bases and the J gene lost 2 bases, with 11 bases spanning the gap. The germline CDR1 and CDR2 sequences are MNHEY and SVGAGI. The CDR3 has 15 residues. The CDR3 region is CASSYSSDRTYEQYF. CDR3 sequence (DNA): TGTGCCAGCAGTTACTCGTCTGACAGAACCTACGAGCAGTACTTC.